This TCR beta chain was found in a study of shared clonotypes between healthy human individuals. The CDR3 is 14 amino acids. Germline CDR1 reads SGHNT; CDR2 reads YYREEE (reference sequence). V was shortened by 1 base and J by 5 bases, with 10 bases between the two germline ends. Donors were healthy HIV-negative adults without recent acute infections or vaccinations. CD45RA+ naive and CD45RA-negative memory subsets were separated from CD4+ cells. The study ran the assay at deep level. The input for sorted-subset replicate PCRs was approximately 200 ng DNA, some 28,000 T cell genomes. Only in-frame clones appear in the TCRdb table, and some are missing; sequencing was by immunoSEQ multiplex PCR. This sample has about 640,000 clones, with 72% found just once.

The sample comprised memory CD4+ T cells sorted from blood. Stated subset: CD45RA-negative fraction. The TCR comes from a woman aged 25 to 39 in good health. The V gene is TRBV5-4, the J gene TRBJ1-5; D gene uncertain. For the CDR3, the DNA is TGTGCCAGCAGCTTGTCCCCCGATCATCAGCCCCAGCATTTT. This gives the protein CASSLSPDHQPQHF. Using reference TRBV5-4 and TRBJ1-5 for the parts outside the CDR3, the full variable domain is ETGVTQSPTHLIKTRGQQVTLRCSSQSGHNTVSWYQQALGQGPQFIFQYYREEENGRGNFPPRFSGLQFPNYSSELNVNALELDDSALYLCASSLSPDHQPQHFGDGTRLSIL.